This T cell receptor beta chain is drawn from a study of T-cell reconstitution after alpha-beta-depleted transplantation in children. Study-wide findings and caveats: It was newly produced T cells that mostly accounted for T-cell counts and diversity one year after transplant. Surviving recipient T cells and thymic progenitors accounted for the high day-60 TCRbeta diversity observed in some patients.

Preparing the TCRbeta library involved the use of unique molecular identifiers. Each CDR3 protein is one row after TCRdb ran MiXCR on the PCR reads. This table has 550,000 to 800,000 distinct CDR3 sequences, under 15% appearing once. In this sample, this clonotype turned up many times. Its specificity is not known. Deletions cut 3 bases from V and 4 bases from J, with 5 bases between. The CDR3 covers 12 residues. The V and J genes are TRBV12-3 or TRBV12-4 and TRBJ2-3; D gene uncertain. This TCR came from a girl aged 2 to 10 with congenital amegakaryocytic thrombocytopenia, due to receive a stem cell transplant. Sequencing was performed on PBMCs, taken before TCRalphabeta/CD19-depleted stem cell transplant. In nucleotides, the CDR3 is TGTGCCAGCAGTTTTTTCCCAGATACGCAGTATTTT. It is translated as CASSFFPDTQYF.